A single sample is the source of the 17 T cell receptor beta chains below, sequenced in a study of identical twins. TCRdb independently ran MiXCR on the 5' RACE reads; one entry per CDR3 protein. There are about 250,000 distinct CDR3 sequences in the sample; approximately 8.6% occur only once, and about 3% lies in the top ten. These data were likewise used in another study, on yellow fever vaccine responses in identical twins.

Sequencing was performed on CD8+ T cells sorted from blood. These receptors all come from a woman aged 18-30 years in good health.

This clonotype was seen a few times. J is TRBJ2-7 and V is TRBV29-1; TRBD1 matches at 8 bases. Germline V gene data show CDR1 as SQVTM and CDR2 as ANQGSEA. There are 13 residues in the CDR3. The trim removed 4 bases at V and 6 bases at J, leaving 8 bases unmatched. CDR3: CSVVVQGAAEQYF. As DNA, the CDR3 is TGCAGCGTTGTGGTTCAGGGGGCGGCCGAGCAGTACTTC.

At least ten counts were recorded for this clonotype. This chain connects TRBV5-4 to TRBJ2-1; either TRBD1 or TRBD2 may fit D (6 bases each). CDR3 size: 23 residues. V was cut by 1 base and J by 8 bases, with 40 bases left in between. Germline CDR1 is SGHNT and CDR2 is YYREEE (reference sequence). The CDR3 here is CASSLSVSSPIYLPRMEGDEQFF. DNA for the CDR3: TGTGCCAGCAGCTTGTCCGTCTCGTCCCCCATCTACCTCCCTCGGATGGAGGGGGATGAGCAGTTCTTC.

The CDR3 DNA reads as TGTGCCAGCAGTTTCAGGGACCAGCCCTACGAGCAGTACTTC. It codes for CASSFRDQPYEQYF. The V call is TRBV27, the J call TRBJ2-7; the D call may be TRBD1 or TRBD2 (5 bases each). V gave up 3 bases and J gave up 2 bases, with 11 bases separating them. This CDR3 has 14 residues. The germline CDR1 and CDR2 sequences are MNHEY and SMNVEV (reference sequence).

The V call is TRBV25-1, the J call TRBJ2-7, with a possible D match to TRBD2 (5 bases). The germline V and J ends were trimmed by 3 bases and 2 bases, with 17 bases remaining between them. The V gene's germline CDR1 is MGHDK and CDR2 SYGVNS. The CDR3 has 16 residues. The CDR3: CASSDNGAVLAYEQYF. DNA for the CDR3: TGTGCCAGCAGTGACAACGGAGCGGTTCTCGCCTACGAGCAGTACTTC.

This clonotype was counted between two and nine times. V and J are TRBV6-2 or TRBV6-3 and TRBJ2-5; 11 nucleotides align to TRBD2. Germline CDR1 reads MNHEY; CDR2 reads SVGEGT. Trimming at V came to 2 bases and at J to 5 bases, leaving 7 bases not matched to a gene. This CDR3 spans 16 amino acids. CDR3 sequence: CASSYLRGLAVETQYF. The CDR3, as DNA: TGTGCCAGCAGTTACCTCCGGGGACTAGCGGTCGAGACCCAGTACTTC.

This clonotype was counted between two and nine times. The chain carries TRBV7-9 and TRBJ2-2; 10 bases are a match to TRBD2. Per germline, CDR1 SEHNR and CDR2 FQNEAQ (reference sequence). This CDR3 has 14 residues. The V segment lost 9 bases and the J segment 2 bases; nucleotides outside the gene matches: 3. In DNA form, the CDR3 reads TGTGCCAGTAGCGGGGGGAGTAACACCGGGGAGCTGTTTTTT. Protein sequence: CASSGGSNTGELFF.

The genes are TRBV24-1 and TRBJ2-3; no clear D. The CDR3 is 15 residues long. Germline CDR1 and CDR2: KGHDR and SFDVKD. V was pared by 0 bases and J by 3 bases, with 9 bases between. CDR3 protein: CATSDLVDGTDTQYF. For the CDR3, the DNA is TGTGCCACCAGTGATTTGGTAGACGGGACAGATACGCAGTATTTT.

This chain connects TRBV3-1 to TRBJ2-1; 9 bases map to TRBD2. The V and J ends lost 0 bases and 8 bases, in that order; junction bases with no gene match: 8. The CDR3 is 16 amino acids. Germline CDR1 LGHDT, CDR2 YNNKEL (reference sequence). In DNA form, the CDR3 reads TGTGCCAGCAGCCAAGATTTGGGACTAGCAATCCATGAGCAGTTCTTC. Its translation: CASSQDLGLAIHEQFF.

In this sample, this clonotype turned up a few times. The chain uses TRBV11-2 and TRBJ2-7; D possibly corresponds to TRBD2 (5 bases). The CDR3 is 15 amino acids. Between the trimmed V and J ends, which lost 3 bases and 2 bases, there was a span of 14 bases. Germline CDR1 is SGHAT and CDR2 is FQNNGV. This chain's CDR3 is CASSFFSSPAYEQYF. CDR3 DNA sequence: TGTGCCAGCAGCTTTTTTTCTAGCCCCGCCTACGAGCAGTACTTC.

The rearrangement joins TRBV6-2 or TRBV6-3 to TRBJ2-2, with TRBD1 matching over 8 bases. This CDR3 is built from 19 residues. Germline lookup yields CDR1 MNHEY and CDR2 SVGEGT. J was trimmed by 0 bases and V by 7 bases; bases with no gene match: 16. CDR3 in amino acids: CASTLLTDRGEANTGELFF. CDR3 bases: TGTGCCAGCACCCTCCTGACCGACAGGGGCGAAGCGAACACCGGGGAGCTGTTTTTT.

This clonotype has just a few counts. V gene TRBV4-3 combines with J gene TRBJ2-7; TRBD2 agrees at 11 bases. Germline V gene lookup returns CDR1 LGHNA and CDR2 YSLEER. V lost 6 bases, J lost 3 bases, and 4 bases stayed unmatched. The length of the CDR3 is 14 residues. This CDR3 reads CASRAGTSGYEQYF. CDR3 nucleotides: TGCGCCAGCAGGGCCGGGACTAGCGGCTACGAGCAGTACTTC.

This sequence joins TRBV9 and TRBJ2-1; TRBD1 agrees at 10 bases. This CDR3 is built from 15 residues. V trimming: 4 bases; J trimming: 8 bases; junction bases outside the gene matches: 9. Germline loops: CDR1 SGDLS, CDR2 YYNGEE. The CDR3 loop reads CASSLRDRGWHEQFF. The CDR3 region has the DNA TGTGCCAGCAGCTTGCGGGACAGGGGTTGGCATGAGCAGTTCTTC. Full variable domain (rest looked up from reference TRBV9 and TRBJ2-1): DSGVTQTPKHLITATGQRVTLRCSPRSGDLSVYWYQQSLDQGLQFLIQYYNGEERAKGNILERFSAQQFPDLHSELNLSSLELGDSALYFCASSLRDRGWHEQFFGPGTRLTVL.

This clonotype was seen more than once but under ten times. CDR3 residues: CSAKASGLGHEQYF. Written as DNA, the CDR3 is TGCAGTGCAAAGGCGAGCGGCTTGGGCCACGAGCAGTACTTC. This chain connects TRBV20-1 to TRBJ2-7, with a weak D call TRBD2 (5 bases). Germline assignment: CDR1 DFQATT and CDR2 SNEGSKA (reference sequence). The CDR3 length is 14 residues. V lost 6 bases to trimming and J lost 5 bases, with 20 bases between them.

This clonotype was detected ten times or more. The J gene is TRBJ1-5, the V gene TRBV12-3 or TRBV12-4; 7 bases line up with TRBD1. With 1 base clipped from V and 7 bases from J, the junction kept 1 base outside the gene matches. CDR3 length: 13 amino acids. The CDR3 loop is CASSLGQGQPQHF. CDR3 nucleotides: TGTGCCAGCAGTTTAGGACAGGGACAGCCCCAGCATTTT.

This sequence joins TRBV2 and TRBJ2-1; TRBD2 matches at 13 bases. Trimming cost V 6 bases and J 0 bases; bases outside gene matches: 5. The CDR3 has 17 amino acids. CDR1 is SNHLY, CDR2 FYNNEI, per germline. In DNA, the CDR3 is TGTGCCAGCAGCGGGACTAGCGGGACCCCCTCCTACAATGAGCAGTTCTTC. As protein: CASSGTSGTPSYNEQFF.

This rearrangement joins TRBV29-1 to TRBJ2-2, with unresolved D. V was shortened by 4 bases and J by 1 base, with 4 bases between the two germline ends. The CDR3 loop spans 12 amino acids. Germline V gives CDR1 SQVTM, CDR2 ANQGSEA. CDR3 amino acids: CSVAKNTGELFF. The CDR3 nucleotides are TGCAGCGTTGCAAAGAACACCGGGGAGCTGTTTTTT.

This chain uses TRBV7-8 with TRBJ1-1, with D perhaps matching TRBD1 (5 bases). This CDR3 spans 15 amino acids. Trimming left V 1 base short and J 1 base short, with 10 bases between. Germline assignment: CDR1 SGHVS and CDR2 FQNEAQ. The CDR3: CASSLVYGQNTEAFF. In DNA form, the CDR3 reads TGTGCCAGCAGCTTAGTATACGGACAGAACACTGAAGCTTTCTTT.